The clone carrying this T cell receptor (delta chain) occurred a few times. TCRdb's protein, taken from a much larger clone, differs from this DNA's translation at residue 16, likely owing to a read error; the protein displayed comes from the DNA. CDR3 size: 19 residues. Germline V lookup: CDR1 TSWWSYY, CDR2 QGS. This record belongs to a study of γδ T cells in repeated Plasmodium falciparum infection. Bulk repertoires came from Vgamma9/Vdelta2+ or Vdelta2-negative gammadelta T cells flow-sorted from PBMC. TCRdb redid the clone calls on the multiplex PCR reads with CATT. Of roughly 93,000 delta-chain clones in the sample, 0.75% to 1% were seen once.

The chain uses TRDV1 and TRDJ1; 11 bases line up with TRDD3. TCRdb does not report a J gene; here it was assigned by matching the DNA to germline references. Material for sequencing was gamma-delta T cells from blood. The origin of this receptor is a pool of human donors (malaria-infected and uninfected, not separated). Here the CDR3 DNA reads TGTGCTCTTGGGGGATTCGATAACTACGTACTGGGGGATATCGATAGACTCATCTTT. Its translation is CALGGFDNYVLGDIDRLIF.